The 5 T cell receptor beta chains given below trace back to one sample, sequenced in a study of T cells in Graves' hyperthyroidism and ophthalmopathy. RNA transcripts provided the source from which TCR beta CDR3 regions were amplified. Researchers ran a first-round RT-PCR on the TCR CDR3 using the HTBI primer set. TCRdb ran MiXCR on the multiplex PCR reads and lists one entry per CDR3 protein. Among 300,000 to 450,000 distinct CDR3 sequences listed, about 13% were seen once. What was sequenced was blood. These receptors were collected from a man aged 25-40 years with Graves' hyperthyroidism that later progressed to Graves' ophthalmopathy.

In nucleotides, the CDR3 is TGTGCCAGCAGCTTGGAGGGTTCTGACAATCAGCCCCAGCATTTT. It is translated as CASSLEGSDNQPQHF. V gene TRBV5-5 combines with J gene TRBJ1-5; D is unresolved. V gave up 0 bases and J gave up 3 bases, with 10 bases separating them. The germline CDR1 and CDR2 sequences are SGHKS and YYEKEE (reference sequence). This CDR3 is built from 15 residues.

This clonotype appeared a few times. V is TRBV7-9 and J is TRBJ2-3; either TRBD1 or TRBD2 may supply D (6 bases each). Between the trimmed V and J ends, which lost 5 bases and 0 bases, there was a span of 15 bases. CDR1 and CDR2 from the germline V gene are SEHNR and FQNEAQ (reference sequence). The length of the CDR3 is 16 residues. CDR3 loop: CASSGERRGSTDTQYF. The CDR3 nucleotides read TGTGCCAGCAGCGGAGAAAGGAGGGGGAGCACAGATACGCAGTATTTT. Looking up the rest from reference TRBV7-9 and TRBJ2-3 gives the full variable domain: DTGVSQNPRHKITKRGQNVTFRCDPISEHNRLYWYRQTLGQGPEFLTYFQNEAQLEKSRLLSDRFSAERPKGSFSTLEIQRTEQGDSAMYLCASSGERRGSTDTQYFGPGTRLTVL.

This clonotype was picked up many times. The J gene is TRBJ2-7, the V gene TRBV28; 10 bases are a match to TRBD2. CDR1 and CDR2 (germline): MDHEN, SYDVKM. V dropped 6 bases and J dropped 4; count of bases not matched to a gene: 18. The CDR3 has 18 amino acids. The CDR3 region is CASSQAASGRSVWYEQYF. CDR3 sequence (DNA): TGTGCCAGCAGCCAAGCCGCTAGCGGGAGATCTGTGTGGTACGAGCAGTACTTC.

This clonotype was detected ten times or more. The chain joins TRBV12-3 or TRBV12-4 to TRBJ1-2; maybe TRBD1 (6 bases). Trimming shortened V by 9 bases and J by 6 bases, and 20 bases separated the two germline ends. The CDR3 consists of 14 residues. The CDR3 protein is CASGTVGGADGYTF. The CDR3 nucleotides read TGTGCCAGTGGAACTGTGGGGGGCGCGGATGGCTACACCTTC.

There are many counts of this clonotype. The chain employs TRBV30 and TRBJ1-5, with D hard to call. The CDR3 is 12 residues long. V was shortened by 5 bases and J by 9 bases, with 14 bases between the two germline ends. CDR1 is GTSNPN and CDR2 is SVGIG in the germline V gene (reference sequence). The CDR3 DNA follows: TGTGCCTGGTCTGTCCCCGGTTGGCCCCAGCATTTT. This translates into CAWSVPGWPQHF.